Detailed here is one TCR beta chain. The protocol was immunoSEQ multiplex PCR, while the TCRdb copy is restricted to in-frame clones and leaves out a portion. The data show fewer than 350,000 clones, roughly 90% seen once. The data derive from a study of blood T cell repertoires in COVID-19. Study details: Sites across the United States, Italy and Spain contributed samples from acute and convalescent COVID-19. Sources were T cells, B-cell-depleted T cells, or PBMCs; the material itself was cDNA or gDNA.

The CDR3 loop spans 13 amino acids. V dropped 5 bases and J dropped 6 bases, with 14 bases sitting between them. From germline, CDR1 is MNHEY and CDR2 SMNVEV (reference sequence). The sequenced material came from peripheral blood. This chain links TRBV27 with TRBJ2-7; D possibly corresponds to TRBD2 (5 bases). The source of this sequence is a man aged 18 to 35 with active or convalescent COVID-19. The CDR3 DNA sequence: TGTGCCAGCAGTCAATCATCCCTAGCCGAGCAGTACTTC. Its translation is CASSQSSLAEQYF.